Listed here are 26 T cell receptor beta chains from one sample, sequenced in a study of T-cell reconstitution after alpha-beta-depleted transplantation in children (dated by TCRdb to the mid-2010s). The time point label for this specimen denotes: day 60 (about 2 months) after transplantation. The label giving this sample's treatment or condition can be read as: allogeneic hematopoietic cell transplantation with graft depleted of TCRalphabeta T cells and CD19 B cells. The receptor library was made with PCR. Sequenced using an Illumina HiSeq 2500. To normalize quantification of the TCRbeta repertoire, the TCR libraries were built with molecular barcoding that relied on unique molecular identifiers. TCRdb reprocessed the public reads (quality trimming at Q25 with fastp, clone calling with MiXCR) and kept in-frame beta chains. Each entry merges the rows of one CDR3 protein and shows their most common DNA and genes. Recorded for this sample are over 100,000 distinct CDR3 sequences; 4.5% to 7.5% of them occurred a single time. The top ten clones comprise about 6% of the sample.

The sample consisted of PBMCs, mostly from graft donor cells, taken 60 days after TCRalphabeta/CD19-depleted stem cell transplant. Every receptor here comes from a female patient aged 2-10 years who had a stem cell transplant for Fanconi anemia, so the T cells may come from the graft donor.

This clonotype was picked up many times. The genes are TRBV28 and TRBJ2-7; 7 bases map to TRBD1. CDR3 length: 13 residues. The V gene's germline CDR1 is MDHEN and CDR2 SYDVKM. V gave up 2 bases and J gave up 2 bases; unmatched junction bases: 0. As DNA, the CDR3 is TGTGCCAGCAGTTTAAGGGGGCCCTACGAGCAGTACTTC. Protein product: CASSLRGPYEQYF.

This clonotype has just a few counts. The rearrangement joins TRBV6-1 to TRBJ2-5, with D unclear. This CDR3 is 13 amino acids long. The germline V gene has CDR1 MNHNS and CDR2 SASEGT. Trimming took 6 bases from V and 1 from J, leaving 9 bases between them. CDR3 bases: TGTGCCAGCAGAAAGCCTAGCCAAGAGACCCAGTACTTC. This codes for CASRKPSQETQYF.

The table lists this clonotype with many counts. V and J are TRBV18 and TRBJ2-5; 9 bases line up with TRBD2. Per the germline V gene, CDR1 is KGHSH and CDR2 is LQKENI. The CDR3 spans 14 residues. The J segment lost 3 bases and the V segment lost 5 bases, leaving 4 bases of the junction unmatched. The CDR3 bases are TGTGCCAGCTCATCGAGGACTAGCGAAGAGACCCAGTACTTC. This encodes CASSSRTSEETQYF.

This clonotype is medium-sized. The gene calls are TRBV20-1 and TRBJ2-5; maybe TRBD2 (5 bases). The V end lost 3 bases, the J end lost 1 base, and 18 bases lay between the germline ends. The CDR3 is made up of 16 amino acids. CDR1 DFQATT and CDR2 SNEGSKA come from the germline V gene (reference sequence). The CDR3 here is CSAREDHYGLQETQYF. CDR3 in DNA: TGCAGTGCTAGGGAGGACCACTACGGCCTCCAAGAGACCCAGTACTTC.

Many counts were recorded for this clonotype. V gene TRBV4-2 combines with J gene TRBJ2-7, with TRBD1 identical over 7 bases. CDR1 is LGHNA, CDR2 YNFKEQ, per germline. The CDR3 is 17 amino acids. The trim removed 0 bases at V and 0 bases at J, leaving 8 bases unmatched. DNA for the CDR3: TGTGCCAGCAGCCAAGATTCCCGGACAGGAGCCTCCTACGAGCAGTACTTC. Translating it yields CASSQDSRTGASYEQYF.

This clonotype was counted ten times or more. CDR3 DNA sequence: TGTGCCAGCAGCCAAGCGACTAGCGGGATCGGCGAGCAGTACTTC. Its protein is CASSQATSGIGEQYF. The rearrangement joins TRBV3-1 to TRBJ2-7, with 11 bases fitting TRBD2. Germline lookup yields CDR1 LGHDT and CDR2 YNNKEL (reference sequence). CDR3 length equals 15 residues. The junction had 5 bases not matched to a gene; V was cut back by 1 base and J by 6 bases.

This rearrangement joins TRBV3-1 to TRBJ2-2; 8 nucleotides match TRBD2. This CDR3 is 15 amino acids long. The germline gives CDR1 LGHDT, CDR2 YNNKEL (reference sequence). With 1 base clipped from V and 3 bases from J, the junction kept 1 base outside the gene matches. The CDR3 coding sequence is TGTGCCAGCAGCCAAGTCGGGGGGGACACCGGGGAGCTGTTTTTT. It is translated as CASSQVGGDTGELFF. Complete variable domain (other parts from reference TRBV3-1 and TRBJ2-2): DTAVSQTPKYLVTQMGNDKSIKCEQNLGHDTMYWYKQDSKKFLKIMFSYNNKELIINETVPNRFSPKSPDKAHLNLHINSLELGDSAVYFCASSQVGGDTGELFFGEGSRLTVL.

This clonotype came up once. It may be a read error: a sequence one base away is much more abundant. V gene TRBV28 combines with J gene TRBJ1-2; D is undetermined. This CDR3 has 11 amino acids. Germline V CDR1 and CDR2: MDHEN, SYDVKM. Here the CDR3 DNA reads TGTGTCAGCATCGCCAACTATGGCTACACCTTC. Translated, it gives CVSIANYGYTF.

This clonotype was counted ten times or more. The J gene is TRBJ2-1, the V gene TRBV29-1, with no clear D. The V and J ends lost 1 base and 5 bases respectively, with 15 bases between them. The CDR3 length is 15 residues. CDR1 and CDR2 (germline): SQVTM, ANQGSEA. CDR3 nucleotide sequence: TGCAGCGTTGAAGTCTTAAGAATCCGGCACAATGAGCAGTTCTTC. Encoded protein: CSVEVLRIRHNEQFF.

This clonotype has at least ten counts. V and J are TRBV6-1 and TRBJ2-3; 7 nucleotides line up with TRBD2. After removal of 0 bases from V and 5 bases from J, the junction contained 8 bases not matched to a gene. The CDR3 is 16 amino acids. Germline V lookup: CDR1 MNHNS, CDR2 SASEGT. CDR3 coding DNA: TGTGCCAGCAGTGAAGCCGCTAGCGGAGGGGAAGATACGCAGTATTTT. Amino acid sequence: CASSEAASGGEDTQYF.

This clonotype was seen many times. Here the CDR3 reads CATSDLGTGEETQYF. The CDR3 region has the DNA TGTGCCACCAGTGATTTAGGGACAGGGGAAGAGACCCAGTACTTC. The V and J genes are TRBV24-1 and TRBJ2-5, with 10 nucleotides matching TRBD1. There are 15 residues in the CDR3. The trim removed 1 base at V and 3 bases at J, leaving 1 base unmatched. CDR1 and CDR2 (germline): KGHDR, SFDVKD.

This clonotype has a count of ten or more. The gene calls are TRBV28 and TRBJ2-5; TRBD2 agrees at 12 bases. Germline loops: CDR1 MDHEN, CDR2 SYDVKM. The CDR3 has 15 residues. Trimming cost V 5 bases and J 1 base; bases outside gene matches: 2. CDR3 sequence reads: CASSGLAGIQETQYF. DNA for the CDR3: TGTGCCAGCAGTGGACTAGCGGGGATCCAAGAGACCCAGTACTTC.

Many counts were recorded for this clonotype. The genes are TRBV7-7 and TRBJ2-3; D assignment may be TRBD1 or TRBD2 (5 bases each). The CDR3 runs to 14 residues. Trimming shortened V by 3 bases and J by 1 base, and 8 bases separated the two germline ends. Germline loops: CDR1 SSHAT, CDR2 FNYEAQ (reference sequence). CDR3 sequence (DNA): TGTGCCAGCAGCTTGGGGGTGGGCACAGATACGCAGTATTTT. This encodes CASSLGVGTDTQYF.

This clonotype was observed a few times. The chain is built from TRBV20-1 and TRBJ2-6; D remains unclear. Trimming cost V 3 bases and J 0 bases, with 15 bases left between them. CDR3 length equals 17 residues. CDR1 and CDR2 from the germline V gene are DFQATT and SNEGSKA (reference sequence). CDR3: CSASRRPSLSGANVLTF. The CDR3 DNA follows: TGCAGTGCTAGTCGACGGCCTTCTCTCTCTGGGGCCAACGTCCTGACTTTC.

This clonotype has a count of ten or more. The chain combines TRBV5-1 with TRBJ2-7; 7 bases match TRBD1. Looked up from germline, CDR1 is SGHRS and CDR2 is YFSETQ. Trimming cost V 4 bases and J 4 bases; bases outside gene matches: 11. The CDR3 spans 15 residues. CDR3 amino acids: CASSVGTAGGYEQYF. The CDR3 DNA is TGCGCCAGCAGCGTCGGGACCGCAGGGGGATACGAGCAGTACTTC.

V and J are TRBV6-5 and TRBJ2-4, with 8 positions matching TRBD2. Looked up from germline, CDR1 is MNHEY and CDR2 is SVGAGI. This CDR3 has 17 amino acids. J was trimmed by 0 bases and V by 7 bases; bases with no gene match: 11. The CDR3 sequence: CASNSGGETLAKNIQYF. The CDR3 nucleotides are TGTGCCAGCAACTCGGGGGGGGAGACCCTAGCCAAAAACATTCAGTACTTC.

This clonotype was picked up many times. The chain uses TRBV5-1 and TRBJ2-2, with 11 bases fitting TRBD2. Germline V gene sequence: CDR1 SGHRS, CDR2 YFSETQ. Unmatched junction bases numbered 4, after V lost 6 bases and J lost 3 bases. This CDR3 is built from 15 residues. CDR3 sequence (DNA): TGCGCCAGCACGCGACTAGCGGGGTACACCGGGGAGCTGTTTTTT. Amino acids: CASTRLAGYTGELFF.

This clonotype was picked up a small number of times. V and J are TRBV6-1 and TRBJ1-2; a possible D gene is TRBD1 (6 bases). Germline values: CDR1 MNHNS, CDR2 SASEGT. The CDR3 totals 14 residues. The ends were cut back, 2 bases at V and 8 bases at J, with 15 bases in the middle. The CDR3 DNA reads TGTGCCAGCAGTGAACGGACAGTCCCCTCCGGCTACACCTTC. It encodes CASSERTVPSGYTF.

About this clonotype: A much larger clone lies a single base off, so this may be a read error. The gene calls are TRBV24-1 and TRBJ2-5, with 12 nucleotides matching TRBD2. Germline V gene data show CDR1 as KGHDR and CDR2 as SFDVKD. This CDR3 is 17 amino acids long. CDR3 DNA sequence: TGTCCCACCAGTGATCCAAAGACTAGCGGGAGTTTAGAGACCCAGTACTTC. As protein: CPTSDPKTSGSLETQYF.

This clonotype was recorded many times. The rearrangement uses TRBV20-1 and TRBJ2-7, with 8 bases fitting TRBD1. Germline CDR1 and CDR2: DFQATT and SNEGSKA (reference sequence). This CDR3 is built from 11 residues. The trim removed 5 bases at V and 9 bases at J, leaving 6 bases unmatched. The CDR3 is CSALGQGRQYF. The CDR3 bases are TGCAGTGCTCTAGGACAGGGCCGGCAGTACTTC.

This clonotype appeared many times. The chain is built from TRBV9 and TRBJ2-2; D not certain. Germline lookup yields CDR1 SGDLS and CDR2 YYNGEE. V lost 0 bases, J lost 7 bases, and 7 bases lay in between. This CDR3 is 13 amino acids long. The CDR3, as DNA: TGTGCCAGCAGCGTAGCGGGCTACGGGGAGCTGTTTTTT. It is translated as CASSVAGYGELFF.

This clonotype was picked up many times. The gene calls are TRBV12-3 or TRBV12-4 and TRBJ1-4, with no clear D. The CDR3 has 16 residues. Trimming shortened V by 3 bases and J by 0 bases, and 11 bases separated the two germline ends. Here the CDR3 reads CASSFWIGSTNEKLFF. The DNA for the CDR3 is TGTGCCAGCAGTTTCTGGATCGGATCAACTAATGAAAAACTGTTTTTT.

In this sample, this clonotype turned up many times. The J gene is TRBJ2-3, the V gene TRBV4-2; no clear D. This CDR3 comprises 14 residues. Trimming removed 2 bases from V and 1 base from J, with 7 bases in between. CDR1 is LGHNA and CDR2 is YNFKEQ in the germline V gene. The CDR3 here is CASSQLSRTDTQYF. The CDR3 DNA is TGTGCCAGCAGCCAACTAAGCCGCACAGATACGCAGTATTTT.

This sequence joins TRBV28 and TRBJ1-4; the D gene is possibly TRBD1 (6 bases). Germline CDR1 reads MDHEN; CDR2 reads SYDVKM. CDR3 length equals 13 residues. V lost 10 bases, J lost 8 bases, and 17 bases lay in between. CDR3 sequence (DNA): TGTGCCACCTCGGAGGGGGTGGGGGAAAAACTGTTTTTT. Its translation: CATSEGVGEKLFF.

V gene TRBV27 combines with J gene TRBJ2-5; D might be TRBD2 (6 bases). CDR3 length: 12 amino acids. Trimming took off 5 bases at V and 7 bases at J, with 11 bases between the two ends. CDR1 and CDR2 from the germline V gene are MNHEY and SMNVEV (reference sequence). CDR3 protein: CASSPGRGTQYF. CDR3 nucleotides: TGTGCCAGCAGTCCCGGGCGGGGGACCCAGTACTTC.

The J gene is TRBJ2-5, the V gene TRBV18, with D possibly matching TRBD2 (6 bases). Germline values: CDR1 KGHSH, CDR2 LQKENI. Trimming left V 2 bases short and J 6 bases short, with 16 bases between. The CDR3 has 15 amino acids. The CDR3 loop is CASSPGLASKKTQYF. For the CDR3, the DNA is TGTGCCAGCTCACCAGGGCTAGCGAGTAAGAAGACCCAGTACTTC.